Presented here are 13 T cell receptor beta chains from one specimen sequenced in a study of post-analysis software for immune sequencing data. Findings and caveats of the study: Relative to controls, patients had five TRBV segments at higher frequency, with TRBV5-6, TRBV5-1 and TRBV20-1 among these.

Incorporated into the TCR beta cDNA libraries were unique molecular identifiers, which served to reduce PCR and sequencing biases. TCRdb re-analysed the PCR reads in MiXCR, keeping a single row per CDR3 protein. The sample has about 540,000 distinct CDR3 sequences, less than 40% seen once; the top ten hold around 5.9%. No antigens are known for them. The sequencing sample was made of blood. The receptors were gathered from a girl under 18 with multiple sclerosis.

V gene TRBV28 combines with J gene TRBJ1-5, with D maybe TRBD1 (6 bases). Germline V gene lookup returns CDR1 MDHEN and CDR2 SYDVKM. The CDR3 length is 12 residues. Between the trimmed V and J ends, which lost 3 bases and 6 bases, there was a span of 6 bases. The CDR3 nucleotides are TGTGCCAGCAGTTTCAGGGGTCAGCCCCAGCATTTT. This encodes CASSFRGQPQHF. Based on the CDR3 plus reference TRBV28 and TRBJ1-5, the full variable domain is DVKVTQSSRYLVKRTGEKVFLECVQDMDHENMFWYRQDPGLGLRLIYFSYDVKMKEKGDIPEGYSVSREKKERFSLILESASTNQTSMYLCASSFRGQPQHFGDGTRLSIL.

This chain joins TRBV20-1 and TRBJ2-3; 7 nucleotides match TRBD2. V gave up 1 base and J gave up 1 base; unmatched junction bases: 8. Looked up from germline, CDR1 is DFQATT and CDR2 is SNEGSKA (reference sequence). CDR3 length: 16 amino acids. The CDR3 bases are TGCAGTGCTAGAGGAGCGGGGACTACTGGCACAGATACGCAGTATTTT. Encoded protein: CSARGAGTTGTDTQYF.

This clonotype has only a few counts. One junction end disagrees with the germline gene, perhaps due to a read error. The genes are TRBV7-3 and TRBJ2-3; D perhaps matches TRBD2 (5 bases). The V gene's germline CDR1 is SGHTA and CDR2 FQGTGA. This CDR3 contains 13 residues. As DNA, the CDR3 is TGTGCCAGCAGCTCCGTTAGCGCAGAAACGCAGTATTTT. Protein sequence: CASSSVSAETQYF. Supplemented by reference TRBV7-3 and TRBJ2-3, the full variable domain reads GAGVSQTPSNKVTEKGKYVELRCDPISGHTALYWYRQSLGQGPEFLIYFQGTGAADDSGLPNDRFFAVRPEGSVSTLKIQRTERGDSAVYLCASSSVSAETQYFGPGTRLTVL.

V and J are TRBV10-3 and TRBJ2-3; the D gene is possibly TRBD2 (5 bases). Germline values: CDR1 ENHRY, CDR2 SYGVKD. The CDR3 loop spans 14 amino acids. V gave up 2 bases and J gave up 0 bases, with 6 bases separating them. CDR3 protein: CAISESGSTDTQYF. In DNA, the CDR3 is TGTGCCATCAGTGAGAGCGGAAGCACAGATACGCAGTATTTT.

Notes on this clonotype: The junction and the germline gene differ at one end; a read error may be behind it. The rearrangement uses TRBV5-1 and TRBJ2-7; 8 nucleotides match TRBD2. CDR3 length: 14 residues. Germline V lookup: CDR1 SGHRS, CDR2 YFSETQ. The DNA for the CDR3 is TGTGCCACCCAGTTCGGGGGGGCGAACAATGAGCAGTACTTC. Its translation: CATQFGGANNEQYF.

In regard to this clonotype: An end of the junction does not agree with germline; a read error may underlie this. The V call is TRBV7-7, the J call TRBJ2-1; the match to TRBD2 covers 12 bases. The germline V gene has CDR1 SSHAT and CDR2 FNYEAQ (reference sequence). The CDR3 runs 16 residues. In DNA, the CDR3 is TGTGCCAGCAGCTTAGGGACTAGCGGGGTCCAGAATGGGCAGTTCTTC. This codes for CASSLGTSGVQNGQFF.

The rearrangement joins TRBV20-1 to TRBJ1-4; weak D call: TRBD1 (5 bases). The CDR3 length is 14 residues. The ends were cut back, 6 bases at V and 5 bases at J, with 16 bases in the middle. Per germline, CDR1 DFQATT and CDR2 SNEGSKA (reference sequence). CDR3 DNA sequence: TGCAGTGCCCCCACGGGACGGGGGAATGAAAAACTGTTTTTT. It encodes CSAPTGRGNEKLFF.

The chain's CDR3 is CSARQDTEAFF. In DNA form, the CDR3 reads TGCAGTGCTAGGCAGGACACTGAAGCTTTCTTT. The chain has TRBV20-1 and TRBJ1-1; D gene uncertain. From germline, CDR1 is DFQATT and CDR2 SNEGSKA (reference sequence). This CDR3 comprises 11 residues. Trimming cost V 3 bases and J 3 bases, with 5 bases left between them.

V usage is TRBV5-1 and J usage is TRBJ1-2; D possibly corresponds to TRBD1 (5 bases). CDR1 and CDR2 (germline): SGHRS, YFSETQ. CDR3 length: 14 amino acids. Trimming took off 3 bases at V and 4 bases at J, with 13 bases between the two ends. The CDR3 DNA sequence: TGCGCCAGCAGCTCCGCGACAGAGGGCTATGGCTACACCTTC. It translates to CASSSATEGYGYTF.

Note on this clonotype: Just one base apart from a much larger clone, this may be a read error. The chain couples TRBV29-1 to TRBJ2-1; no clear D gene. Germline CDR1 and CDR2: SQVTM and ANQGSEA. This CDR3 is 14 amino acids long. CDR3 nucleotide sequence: TGCAGCGTTGAATGGCAGAGCTCCTACAATAAGCAGTTCTTC. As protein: CSVEWQSSYNKQFF.

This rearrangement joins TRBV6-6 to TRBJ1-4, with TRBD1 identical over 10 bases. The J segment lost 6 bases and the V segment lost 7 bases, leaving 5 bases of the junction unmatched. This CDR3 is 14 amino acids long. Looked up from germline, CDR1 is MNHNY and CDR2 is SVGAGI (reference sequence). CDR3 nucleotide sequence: TGTGCCAGCACTCGGACAGGGGGAGATGAAAAACTGTTTTTT. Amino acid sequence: CASTRTGGDEKLFF.

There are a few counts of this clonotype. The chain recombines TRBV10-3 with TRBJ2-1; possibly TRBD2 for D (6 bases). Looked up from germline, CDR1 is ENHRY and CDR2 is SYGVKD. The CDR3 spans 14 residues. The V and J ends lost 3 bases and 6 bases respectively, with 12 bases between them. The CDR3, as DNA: TGTGCCATCAGTGACGGGAGAAAGCTCAATGAGCAGTTCTTC. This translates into CAISDGRKLNEQFF.

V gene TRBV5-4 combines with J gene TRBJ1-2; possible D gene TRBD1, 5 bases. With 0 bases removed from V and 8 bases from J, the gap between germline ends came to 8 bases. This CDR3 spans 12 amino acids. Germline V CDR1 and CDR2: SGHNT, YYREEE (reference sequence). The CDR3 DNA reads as TGTGCCAGCAGCTTGGACGGGGGAGGCTACACCTTC. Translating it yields CASSLDGGGYTF.